These 22 T cell receptor beta chains were sequenced from one sample in a study of T cells expressing NK-cell markers. TCRdb reprocessed the 5' RACE reads, with one entry per CDR3 protein and no DNA. The listing records about half a million distinct CDR3 sequences. Specimen: blood T cells: a sorted CD56 or NKG2C T cell subset, CD4+ or CD8+ T cells, or bulk PBMC T cells (not recorded which). The source of these receptors is a woman aged 50 to 60 in good health.

The chain couples TRBV10-3 to TRBJ2-1; TCRdb gives TRBD2 as the D gene, but with no DNA this cannot be confirmed. The CDR3 spans 14 residues. Germline V lookup: CDR1 ENHRY, CDR2 SYGVKD. This CDR3 is CATKSQSVANEQFF.

CDR3 amino acids: CASSQLPAGINNEQFF. The gene calls are TRBV3-1 and TRBJ2-1; as DNA is missing, the TRBD2 call by TCRdb cannot be tested. Germline CDR1 and CDR2: LGHDT and YNNKEL (reference sequence). CDR3 length equals 16 residues.

The CDR3 loop reads CASSKPKGGLGNNEQFF. This chain joins TRBV21-1 and TRBJ2-1; without DNA, the TCRdb call of TRBD2 cannot be checked. TRBV21-1 is a recognized pseudogene. The CDR3 is made up of 17 amino acids.

This sequence joins TRBV3-1 and TRBJ2-4; TCRdb returns TRBD2, unconfirmable since there is no DNA. The germline V gene has CDR1 LGHDT and CDR2 YNNKEL (reference sequence). The CDR3 runs to 18 residues. CDR3 in amino acids: CASSQEGGTSGRGNIQYF.

The chain couples TRBV20-1 to TRBJ2-1; lacking DNA, the TRBD1 call made by TCRdb goes unchecked. This CDR3 spans 15 amino acids. Germline V gene sequence: CDR1 DFQATT, CDR2 SNEGSKA (reference sequence). The CDR3 loop is CSARNPAERFNEQFF.

The J gene is TRBJ2-5, the V gene TRBV6-1; TCRdb designates TRBD1, a call that cannot be tested without DNA. From germline, CDR1 is MNHNS and CDR2 SASEGT. The CDR3 is made up of 16 amino acids. The CDR3 spells CASSATGVYTQETQYF.

The chain couples TRBV20-1 to TRBJ1-4; the D gene TCRdb calls, TRBD1, cannot be checked with no DNA. The CDR3 length is 13 residues. Germline loops: CDR1 DFQATT, CDR2 SNEGSKA (reference sequence). CDR3 residues: CSAAGGNNEKLFF.

J is TRBJ1-5 and V is TRBV7-6; the D call of TRBD1 rests on TCRdb alone, since no DNA is present to check it. There are 14 residues in the CDR3. Germline loops: CDR1 SGHVS, CDR2 FNYEAQ. CDR3 protein: CASSRAGRDQPQHF.

This chain's CDR3 is CASTKGSYEQYF. This chain links TRBV6-6 with TRBJ2-7. The length of the CDR3 is 12 residues. Germline V lookup: CDR1 MNHNY, CDR2 SVGAGI (reference sequence).

The chain carries TRBV9 and TRBJ2-1; TCRdb's D call, TRBD1, is unchecked because there is no DNA. The CDR3 is made up of 16 amino acids. Germline V gene sequence: CDR1 SGDLS, CDR2 YYNGEE. The CDR3 region is CASSATGGRSYNEQFF.

CDR3 in amino acids: CASRRISGRPYNEQFF. The chain joins TRBV6-5 to TRBJ2-1; TCRdb designates TRBD2, a call that cannot be tested without DNA. The V gene's germline CDR1 is MNHEY and CDR2 SVGAGI. The CDR3 consists of 16 residues.

The V gene is TRBV28, the J gene TRBJ2-3; TCRdb proposes TRBD1, but this gene call is untestable without DNA. This CDR3 contains 13 residues. Germline CDR1 and CDR2: MDHEN and SYDVKM. The CDR3 is CASRGRSTDTQYF.

The chain combines TRBV20-1 with TRBJ2-5; TCRdb's D call of TRBD2 is untestable without DNA. CDR3 length: 15 residues. Germline V gene lookup returns CDR1 DFQATT and CDR2 SNEGSKA (reference sequence). The CDR3 sequence: CSARGTSQRQETQYF.

The chain has TRBV2 and TRBJ1-2. The CDR3 covers 12 residues. Germline CDR1 is SNHLY and CDR2 is FYNNEI. The CDR3 is CASTRTGYGYTF. The full variable domain, its missing parts supplied by reference TRBV2 and TRBJ1-2, is EPEVTQTPSHQVTQMGQEVILRCVPISNHLYFYWYRQILGQKVEFLVSFYNNEISEKSEIFDDQFSVERPDGSNFTLKIRSTKLEDSAMYFCASTRTGYGYTFGSGTRLTVV.

This chain joins TRBV12-3 or TRBV12-4 and TRBJ2-1; TCRdb calls TRBD1, which cannot be checked without DNA. This CDR3 contains 15 residues. Here the CDR3 reads CASTQGGFPHNEQFF.

CDR3 region: CASSQQGAHPFF. The V gene is TRBV6-6, the J gene TRBJ1-1; TCRdb picks TRBD1, but there is no DNA to check that call. The length of the CDR3 is 12 residues. The germline V gene encodes CDR1 MNHNY and CDR2 SVGAGI (reference sequence).

The chain recombines TRBV12-3 or TRBV12-4 with TRBJ2-3; the TCRdb D gene call, TRBD1, has no DNA to confirm it. This CDR3 comprises 16 residues. The CDR3 sequence: CASSLVGGLATDTQYF.

V is TRBV3-1 and J is TRBJ2-1. The germline V gene encodes CDR1 LGHDT and CDR2 YNNKEL (reference sequence). This CDR3 has 16 amino acids. This chain's CDR3 is CASSQAVGVSYNEQFF.

The chain joins TRBV12-3 or TRBV12-4 to TRBJ1-1; TCRdb gives TRBD1 as the D gene, but with no DNA this cannot be confirmed. This CDR3 is 16 amino acids long. CDR3 sequence: CASSLARGALGTEAFF.

V gene TRBV11-2 combines with J gene TRBJ2-1; TCRdb names TRBD1, which stays unverified in the absence of DNA. CDR1 and CDR2 from the germline V gene are SGHAT and FQNNGV. This CDR3 comprises 12 residues. The CDR3 sequence is CASSLWGREQFF.

The chain carries TRBV20-1 and TRBJ2-5; TCRdb indicates TRBD2, and absent DNA this call remains unverified. This CDR3 comprises 14 residues. The germline gives CDR1 DFQATT, CDR2 SNEGSKA (reference sequence). The CDR3 region is CSARPGLARETQYF.

The J gene is TRBJ2-5, the V gene TRBV4-2; TCRdb proposes TRBD1, but this gene call is untestable without DNA. Germline CDR1 reads LGHNA; CDR2 reads YNFKEQ. The CDR3 contains 20 residues. The CDR3 reads CASSQRGQGGLLKLQETQYF.